The 21 T cell receptor beta chains in this list originate from one sample, sequenced in a study of blood T cell repertoires in COVID-19. This table comes from immunoSEQ multiplex PCR, and its TCRdb copy is limited to in-frame clones, with some not included. The data contain around 290,000 clones, about 89% of them singletons. Sequencing was done on a sample of peripheral blood. The receptor set was obtained from a woman between 50 and 59 years old who had recovered from COVID-19.

There are a few counts of this clone. The V and J genes are TRBV13 and TRBJ2-3; 11 bases are shared with TRBD2. V lost 5 bases to trimming and J lost 0 bases; unmatched junction nucleotides: 7. The CDR3 covers 17 residues. Germline lookup yields CDR1 PRHDT and CDR2 FYEKMQ (reference sequence). The CDR3 DNA is TGTGCCAGCAGCCCTGGGACTAGCGGAGCTAGCACAGATACGCAGTATTTT. Its protein is CASSPGTSGASTDTQYF. Drawing the rest from reference TRBV13 and TRBJ2-3, the complete variable domain is AAGVIQSPRHLIKEKRETATLKCYPIPRHDTVYWYQQGPGQDPQFLISFYEKMQSDKGSIPDRFSAQQFSDYHSELNMSSLELGDSALYFCASSPGTSGASTDTQYFGPGTRLTVL.

CDR3 coding DNA: TGCGCCAGCAGCTTGAATATCCAACGGGACAGGCCCTCCGGCAATGAGCAGTTCTTC. It codes for CASSLNIQRDRPSGNEQFF. The chain employs TRBV5-1 and TRBJ2-1; TRBD1 matches at 8 bases. V lost 1 base and J lost 6; bases outside the gene matches: 18. This CDR3 contains 19 residues. In germline, CDR1 is SGHRS, CDR2 YFSETQ. Drawing the rest from reference TRBV5-1 and TRBJ2-1, the complete variable domain is KAGVTQTPRYLIKTRGQQVTLSCSPISGHRSVSWYQQTPGQGLQFLFEYFSETQRNKGNFPGRFSGRQFSNSRSEMNVSTLELGDSALYLCASSLNIQRDRPSGNEQFFGPGTRLTVL.

V and J are TRBV6-5 and TRBJ2-7; 7 nucleotides agree with TRBD2. Trimming at V came to 9 bases and at J to 2 bases, leaving 10 bases not matched to a gene. CDR3 size: 14 residues. Germline CDR1 is MNHEY and CDR2 is SVGAGI. DNA for the CDR3: TGTGCCAGGATGGAGACTAGCTTGCCCTACGAGCAGTACTTC. It translates to CARMETSLPYEQYF.

The genes are TRBV19 and TRBJ1-2; D call uncertain. V was clipped by 5 bases and J by 4 bases, with 17 bases between them. Germline CDR1 and CDR2: LNHDA and SQIVND (reference sequence). CDR3 size: 15 residues. DNA of the CDR3: TGTGCCAGTAGTCTTTCGGGGAATGGAGGCTATGGCTACACCTTC. This encodes CASSLSGNGGYGYTF.

The chain has TRBV7-2 and TRBJ1-5, with 9 positions matching TRBD1. Germline values: CDR1 SGHTA, CDR2 FQGNSA. This CDR3 has 17 amino acids. The V segment lost 4 bases and the J segment 6 bases; nucleotides outside the gene matches: 13. The CDR3 protein is CASSSGYAYRGPQPQHF. In DNA, the CDR3 is TGTGCCAGCAGCTCCGGCTACGCTTACAGGGGGCCTCAGCCCCAGCATTTT.

The chain is built from TRBV7-2 and TRBJ2-7, with D tentatively TRBD2 (7 bases). This CDR3 contains 15 residues. CDR1 is SGHTA and CDR2 is FQGNSA in the germline V gene. Trimming left V 2 bases short and J 6 bases short, with 17 bases between. The chain's CDR3 is CASSLHGGGGAEQYF. CDR3 nucleotide sequence: TGTGCCAGCAGCTTACACGGAGGGGGGGGAGCCGAGCAGTACTTC.

The chain couples TRBV7-2 to TRBJ1-2; 8 nucleotides match TRBD1. The germline V gene encodes CDR1 SGHTA and CDR2 FQGNSA. Trimming removed 5 bases from V and 12 bases from J; junction bases left unmatched: 11. The CDR3 has 13 residues. CDR3: CASSNRDRIFDTF. The CDR3 coding sequence is TGTGCCAGCAGCAACCGGGACAGGATCTTCGACACCTTC.

The chain carries TRBV6-4 and TRBJ2-4; 14 positions match TRBD2. Trimming cost V 0 bases and J 15 bases; bases outside gene matches: 10. CDR1 MRHNA and CDR2 SNTAGT come from the germline V gene. CDR3 size: 16 residues. The CDR3 loop reads CASSDSTSGGAFSLYF. Written as DNA, the CDR3 is TGTGCCAGCAGTGACTCGACTAGCGGGGGGGCATTTTCTCTGTACTTC.

The gene calls are TRBV20-1 and TRBJ1-1, with a weak D call TRBD1 (5 bases). The CDR3 runs to 16 residues. Deletions cut 3 bases from V and 1 base from J, with 18 bases between. Looked up from germline, CDR1 is DFQATT and CDR2 is SNEGSKA (reference sequence). CDR3 sequence reads: CSASWAGGPRNTEAFF. The DNA of the CDR3 is TGCAGTGCTAGTTGGGCGGGGGGTCCTAGGAACACTGAAGCTTTCTTT.

About this clone itself: One end of the junction fails to match germline, which may point to a read error. The J gene is TRBJ2-7, the V gene TRBV6-6; maybe TRBD2 (5 bases). Germline CDR1 reads MNHNY; CDR2 reads SVGAGI (reference sequence). The CDR3 sequence is 13 residues long. The CDR3 DNA reads as TGTGCCGGCAGCGGACTCCTGTGGGACGAGCAGTACTTC. Protein: CAGSGLLWDEQYF.

V gene TRBV6-2 or TRBV6-3 combines with J gene TRBJ2-1, with 7 bases aligning to TRBD2. The V gene's germline CDR1 is MNHEY and CDR2 SVGEGT. Trimming cost V 6 bases and J 8 bases; bases outside gene matches: 7. This CDR3 has 13 residues. The CDR3, as DNA: TGTGCCAGCAGCCTGACGGGAGGCTATGAGCAGTTCTTC. Its translation is CASSLTGGYEQFF.

The chain is built from TRBV9 and TRBJ2-5, with D tentatively TRBD2 (7 bases). The CDR3 covers 16 residues. CDR1 and CDR2 (germline): SGDLS, YYNGEE. V was pared by 0 bases and J by 4 bases, with 16 bases between. The chain's CDR3 is CASSVGAGGRGETQYF. The CDR3 DNA reads as TGTGCCAGCAGCGTAGGAGCCGGGGGGCGTGGAGAGACCCAGTACTTC.

The rearrangement uses TRBV7-2 and TRBJ2-3; 11 nucleotides agree with TRBD2. CDR3 length equals 17 residues. The germline gives CDR1 SGHTA, CDR2 FQGNSA. Germline trimming cut 6 bases from V and 0 bases from J; bases unmatched to any gene: 8. The CDR3 bases are TGTGCCAGCAGAAAAGGTAGCGGGGGGGCTAGCACAGATACGCAGTATTTT. Translation: CASRKGSGGASTDTQYF. Full variable domain (rest looked up from reference TRBV7-2 and TRBJ2-3): GAGVSQSPSNKVTEKGKDVELRCDPISGHTALYWYRQSLGQGLEFLIYFQGNSAPDKSGLPSDRFSAERTGGSVSTLTIQRTQQEDSAVYLCASRKGSGGASTDTQYFGPGTRLTVL.

The J gene is TRBJ1-1, the V gene TRBV9; TRBD1 matches 11 bases. The CDR3 consists of 15 residues. The J segment lost 5 bases and the V segment lost 0 bases, leaving 3 bases of the junction unmatched. Germline CDR1 is SGDLS and CDR2 is YYNGEE. As DNA, the CDR3 is TGTGCCAGCAGCGTAGTGGGACAGGGGGGAACTGAAGCTTTCTTT. Its translation is CASSVVGQGGTEAFF.

The chain carries TRBV5-1 and TRBJ1-2, with TRBD1 as a possible D gene (6 bases). V shed 4 bases and J shed 2 bases, with 9 bases lying between them. The CDR3 length is 13 residues. Germline V gene data show CDR1 as SGHRS and CDR2 as YFSETQ. CDR3 nucleotide sequence: TGCGCCAGCAGCCCTACAGGGAACTATGGCTACACCTTC. It specifies CASSPTGNYGYTF.

The chain recombines TRBV3-1 (or the pseudogene TRBV3-2) with TRBJ1-5; 8 positions match TRBD1. The V gene end was trimmed by 4 bases and the J gene end by 4 bases; junction bases not matched to a gene: 3. The CDR3 length is 14 residues. The germline V gene has CDR1 LGHDT and CDR2 YNNKEL (reference sequence). For the CDR3, the DNA is TGTGCCAGCAGCCCAGGGGGCACTAATCAGCCCCAGCATTTT. As protein: CASSPGGTNQPQHF.

The chain joins TRBV12-2 to TRBJ2-5; the table's D call, TRBD2, has no DNA check behind it. TRBV12-2 is recorded as a pseudogene. The CDR3 spans 19 residues. The CDR3, as DNA: TGTGCAAGTCGCCCCCCCGCTCAAAATCCGGGAGGGCCGAAGGAGACCCAGTACTTC. As protein: CASRPPAQNPGGPKETQYF.

This chain links TRBV12-3 or TRBV12-4 with TRBJ2-5; D is possibly TRBD2 (5 bases). This CDR3 is built from 11 residues. Trimming removed 8 bases from V and 5 bases from J, with 9 bases in between. The CDR3 sequence: CASRRRETQYF. The DNA of the CDR3 is TGTGCCAGCCGCCGGAGGGAGACCCAGTACTTC.

This clone was recorded a few times. The chain combines TRBV4-3 with TRBJ2-3, with TRBD2 identical over 7 bases. V was clipped by 1 base and J by 2 bases; unmatched bases: 15. The germline V gene has CDR1 LGHNA and CDR2 YSLEER. CDR3 length: 19 residues. The CDR3 here is CASSQVSSGIGEPTDTQYF. In DNA form, the CDR3 reads TGCGCCAGCAGCCAAGTTTCCAGCGGGATCGGCGAGCCCACAGATACGCAGTATTTT.

The chain carries TRBV5-1 and TRBJ2-1; 13 nucleotides align to TRBD2. The CDR3 covers 19 residues. Germline CDR1 SGHRS, CDR2 YFSETQ. Germline trimming cut 4 bases from V and 6 bases from J; bases unmatched to any gene: 16. CDR3 bases: TGCGCCAGCAGCGACAGACTAGCGGGAGGTCTCTCCCCCGCCAATGAGCAGTTCTTC. It encodes CASSDRLAGGLSPANEQFF.

The V call is TRBV27, the J call TRBJ1-2, with D maybe TRBD1 (5 bases). There are 13 residues in the CDR3. Germline values: CDR1 MNHEY, CDR2 SMNVEV (reference sequence). The V gene lost 4 bases and the J gene lost 7 bases, with 13 bases spanning the gap. CDR3 sequence: CASSSGGSGGYTF. As DNA, the CDR3 is TGTGCCAGCAGTTCCGGGGGGTCCGGTGGCTACACCTTC.